This record looks at one T cell receptor (beta chain) sequence and its context. Its antigen is as yet unknown. The donors were in the approximately 130-subject validation cohort, distinct from the roughly 600-subject first cohort. The sample belongs to a study of cytomegalovirus exposure and HLA in healthy donors. Study-wide background: The 120 or so validation repertoires used the same platform as the roughly 670 first-cohort repertoires (as reported by a later analysis).

The protocol was immunoSEQ multiplex PCR, while the TCRdb copy is restricted to in-frame clones and leaves out a portion. The repertoire holds 130,000 or so clones, with roughly nine tenths as singletons. Study results and caveats: Cytomegalovirus status was reportedly diagnosed by the classifier with high specificity and sensitivity.

V lost 6 bases, J lost 4 bases, and 9 bases lay in between. The CDR3 runs 12 residues. Germline assignment: CDR1 MGHDK and CDR2 SYGVNS. The chain has TRBV25-1 and TRBJ2-5, with D possibly being TRBD1 (5 bases). The TCR sequence derives from a man under 40 in good health and CMV-seronegative. Sequenced: PBMCs. The CDR3 DNA reads as TGTGCCAGCAGAATAGGGGCAGAGACCCAGTACTTC. Translating gives CASRIGAETQYF.